The 2 T cell receptor beta chains presented below share a single source sample, sequenced in a study. MiXCR was run by TCRdb on the 5' RACE reads, yielding one entry per CDR3 protein. The data contain about 46,000 distinct CDR3 sequences, around a quarter of them singletons. The sample taken for sequencing was naive CD4+ T cells sorted from blood. Subset specified: naive CD4+ T cells, CD4+CD45RA+CD25-. These receptors were collected from a female donor with breast cancer.

This clonotype was counted between two and nine times. The chain combines TRBV7-8 with TRBJ1-5, with D possibly TRBD1 on 5 matching bases. This CDR3 has 16 amino acids. Germline V gene sequence: CDR1 SGHVS, CDR2 FQNEAQ. V shed 10 bases and J shed 0 bases, with 19 bases lying between them. The CDR3 coding sequence is TGTGCCACCGATTTGAGGGCCAGGGATAGCAATCAGCCCCAGCATTTT. Translating it yields CATDLRARDSNQPQHF.

Many counts were recorded for this clonotype. The chain recombines TRBV4-1 with TRBJ2-5; maybe TRBD1 (6 bases). The CDR3 consists of 14 residues. Trimming pared 3 bases from V and 5 bases from J, leaving 13 bases between. Germline-derived CDR1 and CDR2 are MGHRA and YSYEKL. Here the CDR3 reads CASSQEQGRETQYF. The CDR3 bases are TGCGCCAGCAGCCAGGAACAGGGACGGGAGACCCAGTACTTC.